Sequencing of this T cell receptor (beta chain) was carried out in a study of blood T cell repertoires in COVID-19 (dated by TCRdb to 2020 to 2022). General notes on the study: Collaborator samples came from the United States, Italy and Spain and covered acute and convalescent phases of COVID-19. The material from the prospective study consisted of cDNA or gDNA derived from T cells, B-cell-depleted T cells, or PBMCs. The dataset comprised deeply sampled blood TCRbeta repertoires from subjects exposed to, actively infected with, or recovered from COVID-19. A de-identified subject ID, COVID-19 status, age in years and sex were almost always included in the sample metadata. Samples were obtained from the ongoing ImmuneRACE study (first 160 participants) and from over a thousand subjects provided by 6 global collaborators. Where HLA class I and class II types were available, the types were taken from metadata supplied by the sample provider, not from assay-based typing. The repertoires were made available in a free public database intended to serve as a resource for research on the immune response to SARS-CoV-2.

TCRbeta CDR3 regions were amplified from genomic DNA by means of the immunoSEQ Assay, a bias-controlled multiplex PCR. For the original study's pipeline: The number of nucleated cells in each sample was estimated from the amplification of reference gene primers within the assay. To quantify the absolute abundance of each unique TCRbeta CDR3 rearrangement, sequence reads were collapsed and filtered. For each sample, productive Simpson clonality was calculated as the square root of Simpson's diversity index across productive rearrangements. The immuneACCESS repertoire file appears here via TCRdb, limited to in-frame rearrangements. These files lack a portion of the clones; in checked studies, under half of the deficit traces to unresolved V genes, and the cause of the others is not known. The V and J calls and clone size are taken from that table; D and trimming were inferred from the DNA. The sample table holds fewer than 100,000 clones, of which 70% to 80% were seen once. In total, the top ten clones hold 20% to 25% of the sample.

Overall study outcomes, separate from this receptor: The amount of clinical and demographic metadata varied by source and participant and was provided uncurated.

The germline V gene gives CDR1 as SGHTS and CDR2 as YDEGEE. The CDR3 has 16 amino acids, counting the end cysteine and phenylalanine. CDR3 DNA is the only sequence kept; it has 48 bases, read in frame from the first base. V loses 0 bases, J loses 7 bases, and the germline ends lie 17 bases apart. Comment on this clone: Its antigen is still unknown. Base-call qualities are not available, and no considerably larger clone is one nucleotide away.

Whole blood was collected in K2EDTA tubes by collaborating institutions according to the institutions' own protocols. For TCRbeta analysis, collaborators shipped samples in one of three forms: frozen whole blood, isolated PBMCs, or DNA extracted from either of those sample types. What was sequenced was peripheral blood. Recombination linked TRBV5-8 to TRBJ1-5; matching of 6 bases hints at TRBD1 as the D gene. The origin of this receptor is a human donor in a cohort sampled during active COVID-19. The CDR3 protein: CASSLVGRGLGQPQHF. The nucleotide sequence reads TGTGCCAGCAGCTTGGTTGGCAGGGGTCTCGGACAGCCCCAGCATTTT. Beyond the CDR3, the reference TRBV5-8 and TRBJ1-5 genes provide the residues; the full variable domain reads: EAGVTQSPTHLIKTRGQQATLRCSPISGHTSVYWYQQALGLGLQFLLWYDEGEERNRGNFPPRFSGRQFPNYSSELNVNALELEDSALYLCASSLVGRGLGQPQHFGDGTRLSIL.